This section outlines one T cell receptor (beta chain) sequence together with its context. Antigen unknown. The sample originates from a study of CD8 T cells in Susac syndrome. The study, taken as a whole, reports: The CD4+ T cell repertoires from Susac syndrome exhibited no clonal expansion.

Germline V lookup: CDR1 LNHDA, CDR2 SQIVND (reference sequence). The CDR3 sequence is 14 residues long. Trimming cost V 5 bases and J 7 bases, with 17 bases left between them. After extraction with the RNeasy kit, about 0.45 to 1 ug of the RNA was reverse transcribed using random hexamers. TCRdb processed the immunoSEQ multiplex PCR reads anew with MiXCR; each CDR3 protein has one entry. The sample has more than 150,000 distinct CDR3 sequences, approximately 95% seen once. The material sequenced was CD4+ T cells from PBMCs. The J gene is TRBJ1-1, the V gene TRBV19; D might be TRBD1 (5 bases). This clonotype originated in a human donor with Susac syndrome. DNA of the CDR3: TGTGCCAGTAGTCGACAGACAGAATACTATGAAGCTTTCTTT. Translated: CASSRQTEYYEAFF.